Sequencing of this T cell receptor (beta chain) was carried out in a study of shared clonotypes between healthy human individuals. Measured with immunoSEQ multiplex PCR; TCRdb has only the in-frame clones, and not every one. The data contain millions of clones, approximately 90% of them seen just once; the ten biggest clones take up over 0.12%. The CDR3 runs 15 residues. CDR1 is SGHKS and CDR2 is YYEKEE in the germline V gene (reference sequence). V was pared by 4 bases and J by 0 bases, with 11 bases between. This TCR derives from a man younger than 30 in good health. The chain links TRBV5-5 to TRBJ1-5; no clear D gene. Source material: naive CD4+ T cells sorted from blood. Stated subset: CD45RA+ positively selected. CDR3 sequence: CASSRGPDSNQPQHF. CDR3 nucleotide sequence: TGTGCCAGCAGCAGAGGCCCGGATAGCAATCAGCCCCAGCATTTT.